This T cell receptor beta chain stems from a study of cytomegalovirus exposure and HLA in healthy donors. Study-wide results and caveats: Analysis was performed later, and it showed HLA-associated TCR beta chains to be more clonally expanded than equally common others.

A word on this clone: Its target is not known.

It was with 60 Vbeta and 13 Jbeta primers that the PCR ran. Per the original data handling: Unique TCR beta chains totaled some 80 million in a later count, with roughly 10 million of them shared. Clones were sequenced by immunoSEQ multiplex PCR, and TCRdb holds only the in-frame ones, with some missing. For V, J and clone size, that table is used; D and trimming come from the DNA. Of about 82,000 clones listed, just over 70% are singletons. Per the germline V gene, CDR1 is SEHNR and CDR2 is FQNEAQ (reference sequence). There are 15 residues in the CDR3. The ends lost 5 bases at V and 4 bases at J; junction bases unmatched: 9.

Sequenced: PBMCs. The gene calls are TRBV7-9 and TRBJ2-5, with 8 bases fitting TRBD1. The receptor was derived from a man in his sixties in good health and CMV-seronegative. DNA for the CDR3: TGTGCCAGCAGCCCCAGCCCGGGACAGGCAGAGACCCAGTACTTC. It translates to CASSPSPGQAETQYF.